This entry is about one TCR beta chain. Its target is not known. These data originate in a study of early T cells in non-severe SARS-CoV-2 infection. General study results and limits: VDJdb-based annotation leaned toward anti-spike CD8 responses and missed private and CD4 specificities.

cDNA molecules, individually, were tagged with unique molecular identifiers. MiXCR, applied by TCRdb to the 5' RACE reads, yields one record per CDR3 protein. The sample holds 55,000 to 75,000 distinct CDR3 sequences, about 6% seen once. V was shortened by 4 bases and J by 5 bases, with 15 bases between the two germline ends. The V gene's germline CDR1 is LGHNA and CDR2 YNFKEQ. The CDR3 consists of 14 residues. The input for sequencing was whole blood, taken at baseline. The TCR sequence derives from an adult who was a healthcare worker with PCR-confirmed SARS-CoV-2 infection or an uninfected control (not recorded which). The chain carries TRBV4-2 and TRBJ2-7; D might be TRBD1 or TRBD2, each matching 5 bases. The CDR3 is CASSRIRRGDEQYF. CDR3 DNA sequence: TGTGCCAGCAGCCGAATCCGCCGGGGCGACGAGCAGTACTTC.